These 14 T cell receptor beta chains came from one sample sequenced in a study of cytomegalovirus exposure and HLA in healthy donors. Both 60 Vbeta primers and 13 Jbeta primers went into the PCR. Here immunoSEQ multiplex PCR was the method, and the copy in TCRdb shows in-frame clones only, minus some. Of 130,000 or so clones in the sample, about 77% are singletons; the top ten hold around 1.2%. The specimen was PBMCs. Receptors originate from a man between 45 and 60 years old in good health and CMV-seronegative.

As DNA, the CDR3 is TGTGCCAGCAGTGCCCGACTAGCGCAACACAATGAGCAGTTCTTC. Residues: CASSARLAQHNEQFF. The chain uses TRBV6-5 and TRBJ2-1, with 8 bases matching TRBD2. V lost 5 bases, J lost 5 bases, and 8 bases stayed unmatched. This CDR3 comprises 15 residues. Germline V lookup: CDR1 MNHEY, CDR2 SVGAGI.

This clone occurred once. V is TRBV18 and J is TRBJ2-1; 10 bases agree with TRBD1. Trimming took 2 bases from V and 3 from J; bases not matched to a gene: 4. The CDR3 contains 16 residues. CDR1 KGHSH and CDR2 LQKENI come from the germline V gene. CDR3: CASSPGTGVDYNEQFF. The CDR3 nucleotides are TGTGCCAGCTCACCAGGGACAGGGGTTGACTACAATGAGCAGTTCTTC. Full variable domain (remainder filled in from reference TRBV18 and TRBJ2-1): NAGVMQNPRHLVRRRGQEARLRCSPMKGHSHVYWYRQLPEEGLKFMVYLQKENIIDESGMPKERFSAEFPKEGPSILRIQQVVRGDSAAYFCASSPGTGVDYNEQFFGPGTRLTVL.

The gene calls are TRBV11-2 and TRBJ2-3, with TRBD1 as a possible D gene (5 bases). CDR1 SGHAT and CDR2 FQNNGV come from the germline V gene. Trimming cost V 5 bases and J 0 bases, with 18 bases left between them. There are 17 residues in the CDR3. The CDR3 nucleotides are TGTGCCAGCAGCATACCCCCTGGTGGGGCTAGCACAGATACGCAGTATTTT. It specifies CASSIPPGGASTDTQYF.

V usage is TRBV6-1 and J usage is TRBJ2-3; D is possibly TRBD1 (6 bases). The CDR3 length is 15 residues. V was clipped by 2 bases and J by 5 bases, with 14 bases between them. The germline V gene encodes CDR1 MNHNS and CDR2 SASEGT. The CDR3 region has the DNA TGTGCCAGCAGTGAATACAACCTAGGGGGAGATACGCAGTATTTT. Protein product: CASSEYNLGGDTQYF.

This chain's CDR3 is CASSSPGREETQYF. The DNA of the CDR3 is TGTGCCAGCAGCTCCCCAGGCAGAGAAGAGACCCAGTACTTC. The V and J genes are TRBV7-8 and TRBJ2-5, with D uncertain. The CDR3 loop spans 14 amino acids. Trimming left V 4 bases short and J 3 bases short, with 12 bases between. Germline V CDR1 and CDR2: SGHVS, FQNEAQ.

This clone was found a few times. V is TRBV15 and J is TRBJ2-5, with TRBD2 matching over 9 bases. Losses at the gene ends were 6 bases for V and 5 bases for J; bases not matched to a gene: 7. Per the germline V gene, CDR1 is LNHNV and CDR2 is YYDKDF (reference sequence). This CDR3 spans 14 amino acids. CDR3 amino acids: CATRGGRAWETQYF. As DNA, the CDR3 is TGTGCCACCAGGGGCGGGAGGGCCTGGGAGACCCAGTACTTC. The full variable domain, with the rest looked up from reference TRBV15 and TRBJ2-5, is DAMVIQNPRYQVTQFGKPVTLSCSQTLNHNVMYWYQQKSSQAPKLLFHYYDKDFNNEADTPDNFQSRRPNTSFCFLDIRSPGLGDTAMYLCATRGGRAWETQYFGPGTRLLVL.

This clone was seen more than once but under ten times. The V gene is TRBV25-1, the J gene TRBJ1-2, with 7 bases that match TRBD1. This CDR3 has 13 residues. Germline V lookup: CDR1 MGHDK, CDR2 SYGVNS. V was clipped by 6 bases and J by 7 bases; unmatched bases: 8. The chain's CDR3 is CASRGPGGGGYTF. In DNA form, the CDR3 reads TGTGCCAGCAGGGGCCCAGGGGGTGGTGGCTACACCTTC.

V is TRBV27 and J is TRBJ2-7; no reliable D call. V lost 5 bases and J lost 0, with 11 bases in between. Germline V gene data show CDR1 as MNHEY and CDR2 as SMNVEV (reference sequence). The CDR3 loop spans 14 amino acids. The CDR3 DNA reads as TGTGCCAGCAGTCCATTACAGAGCTCCTACGAGCAGTACTTC. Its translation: CASSPLQSSYEQYF.

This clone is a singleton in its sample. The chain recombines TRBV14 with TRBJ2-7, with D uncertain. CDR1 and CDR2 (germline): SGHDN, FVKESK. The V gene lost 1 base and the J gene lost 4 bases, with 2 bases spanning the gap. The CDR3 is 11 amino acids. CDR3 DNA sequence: TGTGCCAGCAGCCAAGCGTACGAGCAGTACTTC. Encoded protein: CASSQAYEQYF.

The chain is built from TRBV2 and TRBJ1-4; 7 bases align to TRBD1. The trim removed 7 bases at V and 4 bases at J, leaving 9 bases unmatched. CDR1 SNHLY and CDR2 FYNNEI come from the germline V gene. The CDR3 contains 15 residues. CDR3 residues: CASIIRPGGNEKLFF. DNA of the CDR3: TGTGCCAGCATTATTCGGCCAGGGGGTAATGAAAAACTGTTTTTT.

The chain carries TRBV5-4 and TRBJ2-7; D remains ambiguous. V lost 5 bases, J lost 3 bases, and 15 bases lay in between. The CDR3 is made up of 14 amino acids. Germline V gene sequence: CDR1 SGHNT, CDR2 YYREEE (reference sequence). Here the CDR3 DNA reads TGTGCCAGCAGTCCCGCCCCAACACGCTACGAGCAGTACTTC. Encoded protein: CASSPAPTRYEQYF.

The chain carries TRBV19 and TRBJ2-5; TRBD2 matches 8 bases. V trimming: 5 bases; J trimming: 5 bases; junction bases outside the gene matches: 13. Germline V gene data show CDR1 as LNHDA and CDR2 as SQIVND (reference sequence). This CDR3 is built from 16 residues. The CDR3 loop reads CASSPAGQAGVETQYF. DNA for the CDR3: TGTGCCAGTAGTCCTGCTGGCCAAGCGGGAGTGGAGACCCAGTACTTC.

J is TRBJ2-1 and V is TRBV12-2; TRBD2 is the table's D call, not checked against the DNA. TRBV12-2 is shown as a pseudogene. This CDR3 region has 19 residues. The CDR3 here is CASRLARGLAVARFLEQFF. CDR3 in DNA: TGTGCAAGTCGCTTAGCACGAGGACTAGCGGTGGCCAGGTTCCTTGAGCAGTTCTTC.

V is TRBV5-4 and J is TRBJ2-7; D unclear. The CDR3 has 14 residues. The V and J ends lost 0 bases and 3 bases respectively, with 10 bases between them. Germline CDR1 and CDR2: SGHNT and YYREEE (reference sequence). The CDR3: CASSLGASRYEQYF. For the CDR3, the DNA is TGTGCCAGCAGCTTGGGGGCCAGCCGCTACGAGCAGTACTTC.